This passage covers 22 T cell receptor beta chains from one sample sequenced in a study of blood T cell repertoires in COVID-19. Generated by immunoSEQ multiplex PCR, the TCRdb table keeps only in-frame clones and is missing some. The data contain roughly 200,000 clones, nearly 90% of them singletons. Sequenced material: PBMCs or T cells enriched from blood (not recorded which). All receptors derive from a woman in her 40s with acute COVID-19.

DNA of the CDR3: TGTGCCACCAGCAGCGCGGCTCAAGAGACCCAGTACTTC. It specifies CATSSAAQETQYF. The rearrangement links TRBV15 to TRBJ2-5; D is unclear. Germline CDR1 is LNHNV and CDR2 is YYDKDF (reference sequence). This CDR3 spans 13 amino acids. The ends were cut back, 3 bases at V and 2 bases at J, with 7 bases in the middle.

CDR3 sequence: CASSQGDRGGSNEKLFF. The CDR3 nucleotides read TGCGCCAGCAGCCAAGGGGACAGGGGAGGGAGTAATGAAAAACTGTTTTTT. This chain joins TRBV4-3 and TRBJ1-4; 10 bases match TRBD1. CDR1 LGHNA and CDR2 YSLEER come from the germline V gene. This CDR3 is 17 amino acids long. The V gene end was trimmed by 1 base and the J gene end by 4 bases; junction bases not matched to a gene: 6.

This rearrangement joins TRBV2 to TRBJ1-1; 11 positions match TRBD1. The CDR3 has 16 residues. The J segment lost 5 bases and the V segment lost 6 bases, leaving 11 bases of the junction unmatched. Germline V CDR1 and CDR2: SNHLY, FYNNEI. CDR3 residues: CASRGTGGKKDTEAFF. CDR3 DNA: TGTGCCAGCAGGGGGACAGGGGGTAAGAAAGATACTGAAGCTTTCTTT.

This clone occurred a few times. The chain has TRBV7-3 and TRBJ2-2, with D possibly being TRBD1 (6 bases). V shed 5 bases and J shed 7 bases, with 14 bases lying between them. From germline, CDR1 is SGHTA and CDR2 FQGTGA. The CDR3 totals 14 residues. In nucleotides, the CDR3 is TGTGCCAGCAGCCGGACACAGGGAGTCGGGGAGCTGTTTTTT. Translated: CASSRTQGVGELFF.

This chain links TRBV23-1 with TRBJ1-1; a weak D match, TRBD1 (6 bases). TRBV23-1 carries the ORF label, with uncertain function. With 8 bases removed from V and 0 bases from J, the gap between germline ends came to 16 bases. The CDR3 is made up of 15 amino acids. CDR3 in DNA: TGCGCCAGCCTCCGGGACACCCACGTGAACACTGAAGCTTTCTTT. Protein sequence: CASLRDTHVNTEAFF.

The chain carries TRBV5-1 and TRBJ1-4; D is possibly TRBD1 (5 bases). Trimming stripped 1 base from V and 1 base from J, with 11 bases between. The CDR3 covers 16 residues. From germline, CDR1 is SGHRS and CDR2 YFSETQ. The CDR3 nucleotides are TGCGCCAGCAGCTTGTCGGCGGGGCGAACTAATGAAAAACTGTTTTTT. The encoded protein is CASSLSAGRTNEKLFF.

This sequence joins TRBV5-1 and TRBJ2-5; D is possibly TRBD2 (6 bases). Germline CDR1 reads SGHRS; CDR2 reads YFSETQ. The CDR3 covers 16 residues. V was cut by 1 base and J by 1 base, with 14 bases left in between. The CDR3 is CASSLRMGGLQETQYF. CDR3 DNA sequence: TGCGCCAGCAGCTTGAGAATGGGGGGACTCCAAGAGACCCAGTACTTC. Together with reference TRBV5-1 and TRBJ2-5, the CDR3 gives the full variable domain: KAGVTQTPRYLIKTRGQQVTLSCSPISGHRSVSWYQQTPGQGLQFLFEYFSETQRNKGNFPGRFSGRQFSNSRSEMNVSTLELGDSALYLCASSLRMGGLQETQYFGPGTRLLVL.

The chain employs TRBV7-6 and TRBJ2-3, with D perhaps TRBD2 (6 bases). CDR1 SGHVS and CDR2 FNYEAQ come from the germline V gene. Trimming removed 2 bases from V and 0 bases from J, with 12 bases in between. CDR3 size: 16 residues. The CDR3 protein is CASSLSGGTSTDTQYF. As DNA, the CDR3 is TGTGCCAGCAGCTTATCGGGCGGGACTAGCACAGATACGCAGTATTTT. The entire variable domain, with the rest obtained from reference TRBV7-6 and TRBJ2-3, is as follows: GAGVSQSPRYKVTKRGQDVALRCDPISGHVSLYWYRQALGQGPEFLTYFNYEAQQDKSGLPNDRFSAERPEGSISTLTIQRTEQRDSAMYRCASSLSGGTSTDTQYFGPGTRLTVL.

In its sample, this clone was seen once. The chain joins TRBV4-2 to TRBJ2-1, with 8 bases identical to TRBD2. Trimming at V came to 0 bases and at J to 3 bases, leaving 13 bases not matched to a gene. CDR1 is LGHNA and CDR2 is YNFKEQ in the germline V gene. This CDR3 has 19 residues. CDR3 region: CASSQDPTKSGRVYNEQFF. CDR3 coding DNA: TGTGCCAGCAGCCAAGATCCCACAAAGAGCGGGAGAGTCTACAATGAGCAGTTCTTC.

This chain joins TRBV3-1 (or the pseudogene TRBV3-2) and TRBJ2-7; D gene unclear. The germline V gene encodes CDR1 LGHDT and CDR2 YNNKEL (reference sequence). V lost 2 bases and J 2 bases, leaving 13 bases between the germline ends. CDR3 length: 15 residues. Here the CDR3 reads CASSQSSTVTYEQYF. The CDR3 DNA sequence: TGTGCCAGCAGCCAATCGAGCACGGTCACCTACGAGCAGTACTTC.

As to this clone: At one boundary the junction diverges from the germline segment, which might be a read error. The chain combines TRBV19 with TRBJ2-5, with 9 nucleotides matching TRBD2. The germline V gene has CDR1 LNHDA and CDR2 SQIVND (reference sequence). This CDR3 spans 16 amino acids. CDR3 sequence (DNA): TGTGCCAGTAGTATAGTTCTAGCGGGACGCCCAGAGGCCCAGTACTTC. Encoded protein: CASSIVLAGRPEAQYF.

V gene TRBV18 combines with J gene TRBJ2-7; TRBD1 matches at 9 bases. Germline values: CDR1 KGHSH, CDR2 LQKENI. J lost 6 bases, V lost 5 bases, and 11 bases had no gene match. The CDR3 runs to 15 residues. The chain's CDR3 is CASSDMTGGWSEQYF. For the CDR3, the DNA is TGTGCCAGCTCAGACATGACAGGGGGTTGGAGCGAGCAGTACTTC.

The V gene is TRBV18, the J gene TRBJ1-1, with D tentatively TRBD1 (6 bases). This CDR3 contains 16 residues. Germline lookup yields CDR1 KGHSH and CDR2 LQKENI. V lost 0 bases, J lost 2 bases, and 13 bases lay in between. The CDR3, as DNA: TGTGCCAGCTCACCACCACAGGGAAGGGCAAACACTGAAGCTTTCTTT. Translating it yields CASSPPQGRANTEAFF.

The CDR3 here is CASSLAQGEDGYTF. The CDR3 nucleotides are TGCGCCAGCAGCTTGGCACAGGGTGAAGATGGCTACACCTTC. The J gene is TRBJ1-2, the V gene TRBV5-1; tentative D call: TRBD1 (6 bases). CDR1 is SGHRS, CDR2 YFSETQ, per germline. The CDR3 runs to 14 residues. V dropped 0 bases and J dropped 6 bases, with 12 bases sitting between them.

The chain is built from TRBV7-6 and TRBJ2-1, with 9 bases fitting TRBD1. The CDR3 is made up of 13 amino acids. V lost 3 bases and J lost 10; bases outside the gene matches: 4. Germline assignment: CDR1 SGHVS and CDR2 FNYEAQ. In DNA form, the CDR3 reads TGTGCCAGCAGCTTGACAGGGGGTCTGGAGCAGTTCTTC. It is translated as CASSLTGGLEQFF.

This clone was detected only once. The chain uses TRBV12-5 and TRBJ2-7; TRBD1 matches at 8 bases. V lost 1 base, J lost 5 bases, and 1 base stayed unmatched. From germline, CDR1 is LGHNT and CDR2 FRNRAP. There are 13 residues in the CDR3. CDR3 sequence: CASGLGTGNEQYF. In nucleotides, the CDR3 is TGTGCTAGTGGTTTGGGGACAGGGAACGAGCAGTACTTC.

The CDR3 DNA is TGTGCCAGCAGAATTAGTTCGGGACTTCGGAAGTATTTT. Protein sequence: CASRISSGLRKYF. The V call is TRBV28, the J call TRBJ2-3, with TRBD2 as a possible D gene (6 bases). This CDR3 has 13 amino acids. Germline V CDR1 and CDR2: MDHEN, SYDVKM. Deletions cut 6 bases from V and 13 bases from J, with 20 bases between. The complete variable domain, with remaining parts taken from reference TRBV28 and TRBJ2-3, reads DVKVTQSSRYLVKRTGEKVFLECVQDMDHENMFWYRQDPGLGLRLIYFSYDVKMKEKGDIPEGYSVSREKKERFSLILESASTNQTSMYLCASRISSGLRKYFGPGTRLTVL.

This clone was observed once. The V and J genes are TRBV5-1 and TRBJ2-1; 8 nucleotides agree with TRBD2. The CDR3 spans 13 residues. J gave up 8 bases and V 5 bases, and 6 bases lay outside the gene matches. The V gene's germline CDR1 is SGHRS and CDR2 YFSETQ. Written as DNA, the CDR3 is TGCGCCAGCAGTAAGCGGGAGCGCGATGAGCAGTTCTTC. Encoded protein: CASSKRERDEQFF.

The gene calls are TRBV7-2 and TRBJ1-2; no clear D. V was cut by 2 bases and J by 8 bases, with 21 bases left in between. The CDR3 extends over 16 amino acids. Germline loops: CDR1 SGHTA, CDR2 FQGNSA. CDR3 DNA: TGTGCCAGCAGCTTAACTTCACGAGGGCAAGACTGGGGCTACACCTTC. As protein: CASSLTSRGQDWGYTF.

The rearrangement links TRBV19 to TRBJ2-7; 9 positions match TRBD1. Germline CDR1 reads LNHDA; CDR2 reads SQIVND (reference sequence). J was trimmed by 3 bases and V by 5 bases; bases with no gene match: 2. This CDR3 comprises 13 residues. CDR3 sequence (DNA): TGTGCCAGTAGTTGGGACAGGGACTACGAGCAGTACTTC. Its protein is CASSWDRDYEQYF.

V and J are TRBV21-1 and TRBJ1-4; the D segment call TRBD1 is taken from the table without a DNA check. TRBV21-1 is an annotated pseudogene. The CDR3 sequence is 14 residues long. CDR3 sequence (DNA): TGTGCCAGCAAGACAGGGGGCGCAAATGAAAAACTGTTTTTT. Its protein product is CASKTGGANEKLFF.

This clone was counted between two and nine times. The V gene is TRBV30, the J gene TRBJ1-6, with 7 bases that match TRBD1. V trimming: 3 bases; J trimming: 5 bases; junction bases outside the gene matches: 7. Germline V lookup: CDR1 GTSNPN, CDR2 SVGIG (reference sequence). The length of the CDR3 is 15 residues. The CDR3 sequence is CAWREGQINNSPLHF. In DNA, the CDR3 is TGTGCCTGGAGGGAGGGACAGATAAATAATTCACCCCTCCACTTT.